This paragraph covers one T cell receptor (beta chain) sequence. These data belong to a study of shared clonotypes between healthy human individuals. Germline-derived CDR1 and CDR2 are SGHRS and YFSETQ. CDR3 length: 16 amino acids. V lost 0 bases and J 3 bases, leaving 12 bases between the germline ends. The assay was immunoSEQ multiplex PCR, and TCRdb's table has in-frame clones only and misses some. Altogether 2 million or so clones are present, 85% to 95% being singletons, with the ten largest covering 0.1% to 0.15%. This TCR was recovered from a young man in good health. Sequencing was performed on naive CD4+ T cells sorted from blood. Subset noted: CD45RA+ positively selected. The rearrangement links TRBV5-1 to TRBJ2-2; no clear D. The CDR3 nucleotides are TGCGCCAGCAGCTTGGCCGCCGGAAGATACACCGGGGAGCTGTTTTTT. Protein: CASSLAAGRYTGELFF.